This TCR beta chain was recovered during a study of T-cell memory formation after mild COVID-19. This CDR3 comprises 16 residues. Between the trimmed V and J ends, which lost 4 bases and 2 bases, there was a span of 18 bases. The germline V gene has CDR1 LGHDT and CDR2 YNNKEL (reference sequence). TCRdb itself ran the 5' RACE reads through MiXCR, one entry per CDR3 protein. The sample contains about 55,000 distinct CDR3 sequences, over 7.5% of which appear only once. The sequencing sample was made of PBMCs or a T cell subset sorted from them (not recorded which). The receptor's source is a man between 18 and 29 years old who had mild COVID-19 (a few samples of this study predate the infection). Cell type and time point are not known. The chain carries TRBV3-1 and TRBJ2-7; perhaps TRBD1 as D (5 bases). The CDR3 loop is CASSLASAGKTYEQYF. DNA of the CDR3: TGTGCCAGCAGCCTGGCCTCGGCAGGGAAAACCTACGAGCAGTACTTC.